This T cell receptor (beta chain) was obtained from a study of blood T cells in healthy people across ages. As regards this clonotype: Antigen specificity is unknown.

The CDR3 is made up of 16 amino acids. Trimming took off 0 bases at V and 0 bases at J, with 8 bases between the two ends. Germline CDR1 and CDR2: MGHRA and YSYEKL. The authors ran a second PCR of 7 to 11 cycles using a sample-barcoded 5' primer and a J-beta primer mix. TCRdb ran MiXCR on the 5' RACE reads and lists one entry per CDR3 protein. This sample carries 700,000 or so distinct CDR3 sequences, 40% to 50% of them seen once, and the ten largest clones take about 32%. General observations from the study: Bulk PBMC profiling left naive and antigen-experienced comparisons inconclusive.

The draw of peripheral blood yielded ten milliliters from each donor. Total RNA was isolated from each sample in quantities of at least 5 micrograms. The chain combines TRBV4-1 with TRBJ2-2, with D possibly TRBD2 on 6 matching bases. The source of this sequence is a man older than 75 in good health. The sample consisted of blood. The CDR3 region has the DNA TGCGCCAGCAGCCAAGAAGGCGGGGCGAACACCGGGGAGCTGTTTTTT. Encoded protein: CASSQEGGANTGELFF.